The 6 T cell receptor beta chains below all came from one sample that was sequenced in a study of T cell repertoires in cytomegalovirus infection. Their cognate antigens are unknown. TCRdb recomputed calls from the reads with MiXCR, one row per CDR3 protein. The data hold some 270,000 distinct CDR3 sequences, with less than 25% observed a single time. The sample in question was cultured PBMCs, obtained from culture after CMV antigen stimulation. The source is a human donor in good health (CMV status not recorded). Some clones in this sample may be carry-over from other donors' samples.

This clonotype was seen many times. V gene TRBV7-2 combines with J gene TRBJ1-1; no reliable D call. In germline, CDR1 is SGHTA, CDR2 FQGNSA. Trimming stripped 5 bases from V and 1 base from J, with 14 bases between. This CDR3 spans 15 amino acids. The CDR3 nucleotides read TGTGCCAGCAGCCTAAGTGGTCAAGCGAACACTGAAGCTTTCTTT. Residues: CASSLSGQANTEAFF.

This clonotype showed up many times. V gene TRBV6-1 combines with J gene TRBJ1-4, with D perhaps TRBD1 (5 bases). Germline V gene lookup returns CDR1 MNHNS and CDR2 SASEGT. The CDR3 loop spans 16 amino acids. V was clipped by 6 bases and J by 5 bases, with 19 bases between them. CDR3 protein: CASSLTGTDPNEKLFF. The CDR3 DNA is TGTGCCAGCAGCCTAACCGGGACGGACCCAAATGAAAAACTGTTTTTT.

This clonotype was recorded a few times. CDR3 loop: CASSYKGTHYGYTF. CDR3 DNA: TGTGCCAGCAGTTACAAAGGGACACACTATGGCTACACCTTC. The rearrangement links TRBV6-5 to TRBJ1-2, with a tentative D call TRBD1 (6 bases). V lost 2 bases and J 3 bases, leaving 10 bases between the germline ends. CDR3 length: 14 residues. Germline V gene data show CDR1 as MNHEY and CDR2 as SVGAGI.

In this sample, this clonotype turned up many times. The chain employs TRBV7-2 and TRBJ2-1, with D possibly TRBD1 on 6 matching bases. The CDR3 contains 17 residues. V lost 5 bases, J lost 1 base, and 18 bases lay in between. The germline CDR1 and CDR2 sequences are SGHTA and FQGNSA. CDR3 coding DNA: TGTGCCAGCAGCCTAATGCCAACAGGGAATTCCTACAATGAGCAGTTCTTC. Protein: CASSLMPTGNSYNEQFF.

The table lists this clonotype with many counts. The genes are TRBV10-3 and TRBJ2-1, with D tentatively TRBD1 (5 bases). The CDR3 totals 13 residues. The V and J ends lost 10 bases and 6 bases respectively, with 16 bases between them. CDR1 is ENHRY and CDR2 is SYGVKD in the germline V gene. CDR3 protein: CATQVLSSNEQFF. The CDR3 DNA is TGTGCCACACAGGTTTTATCATCCAATGAGCAGTTCTTC.

This clonotype was counted a few times. The chain has TRBV7-2 and TRBJ2-5; TRBD2 matches 9 bases. The CDR3 is 17 amino acids. Looked up from germline, CDR1 is SGHTA and CDR2 is FQGNSA. The V and J ends lost 5 bases and 1 base, in that order; junction bases with no gene match: 11. The chain's CDR3 is CASSERTSVIFQETQYF. The CDR3 DNA is TGTGCCAGCAGCGAACGGACTAGCGTAATCTTCCAAGAGACCCAGTACTTC. Drawing the rest from reference TRBV7-2 and TRBJ2-5, the complete variable domain is GAGVSQSPSNKVTEKGKDVELRCDPISGHTALYWYRQSLGQGLEFLIYFQGNSAPDKSGLPSDRFSAERTGGSVSTLTIQRTQQEDSAVYLCASSERTSVIFQETQYFGPGTRLLVL.